This T cell receptor beta chain is drawn from a study of T-cell memory formation after mild COVID-19. Notes on the study in general: Several responding clones turned up in pre-infection memory, indicating that cross-reactive memory may have taken part. Day 15 to 85 contracting clones showed balanced CD4/CD8; day 15 to 37 expanders favored CD4+. CD4+ contracting clones were found mainly in CM and EM, and CD8+ ones in EMRA.

Using constant-segment primers, 5'RACE produced TCR alpha and TCR beta cDNA libraries carrying sample barcodes and UMIs. Using its own MiXCR run on the 5' RACE reads, TCRdb lists one record per CDR3 protein. The sample has 380,000 or so distinct CDR3 sequences, over 13% seen once. There are a few counts of this clonotype. What it recognizes is unknown. Looked up from germline, CDR1 is KGHSH and CDR2 is LQKENI. The V gene end was trimmed by 2 bases and the J gene end by 6 bases; junction bases not matched to a gene: 7. The CDR3 is made up of 14 amino acids. The rearrangement links TRBV18 to TRBJ2-7; 7 bases agree with TRBD1. The sequenced sample consisted of PBMCs or a T cell subset sorted from them (not recorded which). This TCR derives from a man younger than 30 who had mild COVID-19 (a few samples of this study predate the infection). Cell type and time point are not known. The CDR3: CASSPSATGSEQYV. The CDR3 DNA reads TGTGCCAGCTCACCATCGGCGACAGGGTCCGAGCAGTACGTC.